The rows below give T cell receptor beta chains drawn from one sample of a study of shared clonotypes between healthy human individuals. Clones were read by immunoSEQ multiplex PCR, and TCRdb kept only the in-frame ones, dropping some. The sample carries around 550,000 clones, 90% to 96% recorded once. The specimen sequenced was naive CD4+ T cells sorted from blood. The receptors here all came from a woman in her twenties or thirties in good health. The CDR3 runs from the conserved cysteine through the conserved F or W. Clone size is shown for a subset of rows, as once, few, many or a class of expanded clone.

cdr3_aa: CASRFEGAEQYF
clone_size: .
v_call: TRBV5-1
j_call: TRBJ2-7

cdr3_aa: CASSLHLYLGAANEKLFF
clone_size: .
v_call: TRBV7-2
j_call: TRBJ1-4

cdr3_aa: CASSILGIAKNIQYF
clone_size: .
v_call: TRBV19
j_call: TRBJ2-4

cdr3_aa: CASRMDWTTYEQYF
clone_size: .
v_call: TRBV27
j_call: .

cdr3_aa: CASSEGQGTEKLFF
clone_size: .
v_call: TRBV6-1
j_call: TRBJ1-4

cdr3_aa: CASSLTSGGTGANVLTF
clone_size: once
v_call: TRBV7-3
j_call: TRBJ2-6

cdr3_aa: CAISGGSLHEQYF
clone_size: .
v_call: TRBV10-3
j_call: TRBJ2-7

cdr3_aa: CASSLGVGNEQFF
clone_size: .
v_call: TRBV7-2
j_call: TRBJ2-1

cdr3_aa: CASSLKTGGTEAFF
clone_size: .
v_call: TRBV18
j_call: TRBJ1-1

cdr3_aa: CASNPGLAGSYEQYF
clone_size: .
v_call: TRBV6-6
j_call: TRBJ2-7

cdr3_aa: CASSQRALPLSEAFF
clone_size: .
v_call: TRBV18
j_call: TRBJ1-1

cdr3_aa: CASSYGGNTGELFF
clone_size: .
v_call: TRBV7-9
j_call: TRBJ2-2

cdr3_aa: CASSLEGAGTEAFF
clone_size: .
v_call: TRBV13
j_call: TRBJ1-1

cdr3_aa: CASSFDGNYGYTF
clone_size: few
v_call: TRBV7-3
j_call: TRBJ1-2

cdr3_aa: CASSESGVNQPQHF
clone_size: .
v_call: TRBV2
j_call: TRBJ1-5

cdr3_aa: CASSIQRQGPGGNTIYF
clone_size: .
v_call: TRBV19
j_call: TRBJ1-3

cdr3_aa: CASSPGKGLMGNQPQHF
clone_size: .
v_call: TRBV5-8
j_call: TRBJ1-5

cdr3_aa: CAISGRTGIQETQYF
clone_size: .
v_call: TRBV10-3
j_call: TRBJ2-5

cdr3_aa: CASSQNSAGGSYNEQFF
clone_size: .
v_call: TRBV4-1
j_call: TRBJ2-1

cdr3_aa: CASSPTGLAGLSSYEQYF
clone_size: .
v_call: TRBV28
j_call: TRBJ2-7

cdr3_aa: CASSLQGGPNYEQYF
clone_size: .
v_call: TRBV6-5
j_call: TRBJ2-7